This note documents a single T cell receptor (beta chain) sequence. This receptor's antigen is unknown. No much larger clonotype is one base removed from it; base qualities were not supplied. These data originate in a study of T cell responses to AZD1222 COVID-19 vaccine (TCRdb year 2021). General notes on the study: TCR sequencing covered over 230 trial participants: 207 given two doses of AZD1222 and about 26 given two doses of MenACWY control vaccine. Trial participants were enrolled by age into subgroups of 18-55, 56-69 and 70-plus years, and approximately 150, 30 and 60 TCR-sequenced participants, respectively, were included in these subgroups.

This specimen's time point label, per the study, means: sample from adult after SARS-CoV-2 infection, after symptom onset. Two convalescent COVID-19 patients, sampled after symptom onset from adults with prior SARS-CoV-2 infection, were also TCR-sequenced for comparison. V drops 3 bases and J drops 5 bases, leaving 10 bases in between. Its CDR3 holds 13 amino acids, cysteine through phenylalanine. Only the CDR3 part of the read is kept: 39 bases, read in frame from the first base. Per the germline V gene (reference sequence), WNHNN is the CDR1 and SYGVQD is the CDR2. Beyond this particular receptor, the publication reports: Spike-specific TCR breadth and depth rose significantly after two AZD1222 doses compared with day 0 and with MenACWY recipients. Conclusions about previously exposed vaccinees are limited because only a handful of AZD1222 recipients were SARS-CoV-2 seropositive at baseline. Most participants were white British and females outnumbered males, and the authors suggested that clonal diversity may have been underestimated. Because no samples from the day 14 peak response were available, repertoires could be characterized only after the peak T cell response. The 56-69-year group was small, and its depth increase did not reach significance, likely because of low power. Reportedly, almost half of the unique spike-specific TCRs recognized epitopes lying outside the regions that are mutated in the B.1.351 and B.1.1.7 variants. The whole spike protein was spanned by vaccine-associated CD4 TCRs, and dominant responses were seen in regions 160-218 and 743-854.

The CDR3 regions of human TCRbeta chains were analyzed by immunosequencing. The published analysis was carried out like this. Repertoire TCRs were checked for matches against a reference library of SARS-CoV-2-specific TCRs that had been generated using the MIRA antigen-specificity platform. Breadth was defined as the fraction of unique TCRs that were SARS-CoV-2-associated, and depth was defined as the fraction of total T cells that were SARS-CoV-2-associated. Using the MIRA data, every spike-specific TCR was mapped to the spike region that the TCR reacted to and assigned to either a CD4 or a CD8 class. Log10-transformed breadth and depth values were compared by one-way ANOVA with Sidak's multiple comparisons tests. What TCRdb holds here is the immuneACCESS table cut down to in-frame rearrangements. Part of the clones is not present; checked against another copy, under half of the missing clones reflect an unresolved V gene, and the others are unexplained. The V and J calls and the clone size are those of that table, but D and trimming were determined from the DNA. This sample is represented by 150,000 or so clones; roughly nine tenths of them were singletons. The ten top clones hold 5.5% to 8.5% of the sample.

The V and J segments used are TRBV10-1 and TRBJ1-1, with the D gene not confidently named. Sequences were derived from peripheral blood, sampled after recovery from COVID-19. The TCR sequence derives from an adult who had recovered from COVID-19. The CDR3 in this case is CASSEILGTEAFF. The nucleotides are TGCGCCAGCAGTGAAATCCTGGGGACTGAAGCTTTCTTT.